Below, 26 T cell receptor beta chains from the same sample are listed, as sequenced in a study of blood T cell repertoires in COVID-19. Some clones are missing from TCRdb's copy, which holds only in-frame ones; the method was immunoSEQ multiplex PCR. The sample lists 60,000 to 90,000 clones, less than 75% seen once, with around 20% in the top ten. Specimen: peripheral blood. Every receptor here comes from a man aged 55 to 69 with acute or convalescent COVID-19.

This clone was detected a few times. The chain recombines TRBV7-9 with TRBJ2-6; a weak D match, TRBD1 (5 bases). V lost 4 bases to trimming and J lost 2 bases, with 15 bases between them. This CDR3 has 17 amino acids. The V gene's germline CDR1 is SEHNR and CDR2 FQNEAQ (reference sequence). The CDR3 sequence is CASSSLVGAAGANVLTF. The CDR3 DNA follows: TGTGCCAGCAGCTCCCTGGTAGGGGCGGCTGGGGCCAACGTCCTGACTTTC.

This chain links TRBV15 with TRBJ1-2; D may be TRBD1 (5 bases). Germline V gene sequence: CDR1 LNHNV, CDR2 YYDKDF (reference sequence). The CDR3 has 12 amino acids. V gave up 3 bases and J gave up 8 bases, with 10 bases separating them. CDR3 nucleotide sequence: TGTGCCACCAGCAGCTCAGGGTTAGGCTACACCTTC. This codes for CATSSSGLGYTF.

This chain links TRBV6-4 with TRBJ2-3; 9 bases are a match to TRBD1. Germline values: CDR1 MRHNA, CDR2 SNTAGT. With V trimmed by 2 bases and J by 5 bases, 5 bases remained unmatched. The CDR3 runs 15 residues. The CDR3 here is CASSDKETGGDTQYF. The CDR3 coding sequence is TGTGCCAGCAGTGACAAAGAGACAGGGGGAGATACGCAGTATTTT.

The chain carries TRBV2 and TRBJ1-1; D is unresolved. V was shortened by 1 base and J by 3 bases, with 6 bases between the two germline ends. This CDR3 comprises 13 residues. The germline CDR1 and CDR2 sequences are SNHLY and FYNNEI. CDR3 amino acids: CASSEERDTEAFF. The CDR3 DNA is TGTGCCAGCAGTGAAGAGAGGGACACTGAAGCTTTCTTT.

Written as DNA, the CDR3 is TGTGCCAGCAGCCGGTCCCGGGAGCAGTTCTTC. It specifies CASSRSREQFF. The rearrangement uses TRBV14 and TRBJ2-1; D is unresolved. The CDR3 consists of 11 residues. Trimming left V 4 bases short and J 10 bases short, with 8 bases between. CDR1 and CDR2 from the germline V gene are SGHDN and FVKESK.

The genes are TRBV6-2 or TRBV6-3 and TRBJ2-7, with TRBD1 identical over 8 bases. The CDR3 is made up of 13 amino acids. Germline-derived CDR1 and CDR2 are MNHEY and SVGEGT. V was clipped by 6 bases and J by 7 bases; unmatched bases: 8. This CDR3 is CASRPTTGEEQYV. The CDR3 DNA follows: TGTGCCAGCAGACCTACGACAGGGGAAGAGCAGTACGTC.

The J gene is TRBJ1-2, the V gene TRBV9; 7 bases agree with TRBD1. Germline lookup yields CDR1 SGDLS and CDR2 YYNGEE. The CDR3 loop spans 13 amino acids. V shed 4 bases and J 2 bases; nucleotides not matched to a gene: 2. CDR3 DNA sequence: TGTGCCAGCAGCCCGGGACAGAACTATGGCTACACCTTC. Amino acids: CASSPGQNYGYTF.

This clone showed up just once. The chain joins TRBV10-2 to TRBJ2-4; D might be TRBD1 (5 bases). V was clipped by 9 bases and J by 3 bases, with 12 bases between them. Germline V gene lookup returns CDR1 WSHSY and CDR2 SAAADI. The CDR3 extends over 13 amino acids. The CDR3 DNA sequence: TGCGCCAGTTCCCCAGGGCTCAAAAACATTCAGTACTTC. Its translation is CASSPGLKNIQYF.

The chain is built from TRBV2 and TRBJ2-7; 7 nucleotides agree with TRBD2. With V trimmed by 2 bases and J by 0 bases, 4 bases remained unmatched. Germline V lookup: CDR1 SNHLY, CDR2 FYNNEI. The CDR3 contains 15 residues. In nucleotides, the CDR3 is TGTGCCAGCAGTGAATCTAGCGGAGGCTCCTACGAGCAGTACTTC. Translation: CASSESSGGSYEQYF.

The chain carries TRBV7-8 and TRBJ1-4; D is undetermined. Germline CDR1 reads SGHVS; CDR2 reads FQNEAQ. This CDR3 has 14 residues. The ends were cut back, 8 bases at V and 1 base at J, with 11 bases in the middle. In nucleotides, the CDR3 is TGTGCCAGCGCCCTGAGGGTAACTAATGAAAAACTGTTTTTT. Protein sequence: CASALRVTNEKLFF.

In this sample, this clone turned up many times. This chain uses TRBV4-2 with TRBJ1-3; no clear D. The CDR3 covers 14 residues. Germline V gives CDR1 LGHNA, CDR2 YNFKEQ. V gave up 1 base and J gave up 6 bases, with 10 bases separating them. CDR3 nucleotide sequence: TGTGCCAGCAGCCAAGCCGGGAACGAAAACACCATATATTTT. Encoded protein: CASSQAGNENTIYF.

This clone was seen ten or more times. CDR3 protein: CASSYEAPGELFF. CDR3 DNA: TGTGCCAGCAGTTACGAAGCCCCCGGGGAGCTGTTTTTT. V usage is TRBV6-2 or TRBV6-3 and J usage is TRBJ2-2; D gene uncertain. The germline V gene has CDR1 MNHEY and CDR2 SVGEGT. Deletions cut 2 bases from V and 6 bases from J, with 7 bases between. The length of the CDR3 is 13 residues.

This clone has only a few counts. The V and J genes are TRBV19 and TRBJ2-1; 10 bases are a match to TRBD1. Germline loops: CDR1 LNHDA, CDR2 SQIVND (reference sequence). The CDR3 loop spans 17 amino acids. V shed 6 bases, J shed 7 bases, and the junction held 15 bases outside the gene matches. This CDR3 is CASSMGDGTGVPNEQFF. Here the CDR3 DNA reads TGTGCCAGTAGCATGGGGGACGGGACAGGGGTGCCAAATGAGCAGTTCTTC.

V is TRBV19 and J is TRBJ2-1; D might be TRBD1 (6 bases). The CDR3 runs to 13 residues. Germline CDR1 reads LNHDA; CDR2 reads SQIVND (reference sequence). With 5 bases removed from V and 9 bases from J, the gap between germline ends came to 14 bases. The DNA for the CDR3 is TGTGCCAGTAGTCTACAGGGTATCGTTGAGCAGTTCTTC. This codes for CASSLQGIVEQFF.

The V and J genes are TRBV2 and TRBJ2-5, with TRBD2 identical over 9 bases. CDR1 and CDR2 from the germline V gene are SNHLY and FYNNEI. Unmatched junction bases numbered 11, after V lost 10 bases and J lost 5 bases. This CDR3 is built from 14 residues. In DNA form, the CDR3 reads TGTGCCACTAAGATGGCTAGCGGGGAGGAGACCCAGTACTTC. Its protein product is CATKMASGEETQYF.

The J gene is TRBJ1-4, the V gene TRBV3-1 (or the pseudogene TRBV3-2), with 7 nucleotides matching TRBD1. The CDR3 has 13 amino acids. Germline-derived CDR1 and CDR2 are LGHDT and YNNKEL (reference sequence). V lost 1 base, J lost 8 bases, and 1 base stayed unmatched. The CDR3 DNA follows: TGTGCCAGCAGCCAAGGGACAGGCGAAAAACTGTTTTTT. This gives the protein CASSQGTGEKLFF.

This chain joins TRBV7-2 and TRBJ1-6; TRBD1 matches at 8 bases. Germline V gene lookup returns CDR1 SGHTA and CDR2 FQGNSA. The junction had 5 bases not matched to a gene; V was cut back by 5 bases and J by 2 bases. This CDR3 spans 16 amino acids. This CDR3 reads CASSKTGGTYNSPLHF. CDR3 in DNA: TGTGCCAGCAGCAAAACAGGGGGTACCTATAATTCACCCCTCCACTTT.

The chain uses TRBV30 and TRBJ2-3; D is possibly TRBD2 (7 bases). This CDR3 has 14 amino acids. Germline CDR1 and CDR2: GTSNPN and SVGIG (reference sequence). V lost 7 bases and J lost 5, with 19 bases in between. The CDR3 loop is CASQRGGDRDTQYF. The CDR3 DNA follows: TGTGCCTCCCAACGCGGGGGCGATAGAGATACGCAGTATTTT.

This clone was seen ten or more times. The chain couples TRBV30 to TRBJ1-3, with 7 bases aligning to TRBD1. Losses at the gene ends were 5 bases for V and 0 bases for J; bases not matched to a gene: 10. This CDR3 is built from 16 residues. In germline, CDR1 is GTSNPN, CDR2 SVGIG (reference sequence). In nucleotides, the CDR3 is TGTGCCTGGTCCCCCACCAGGGACAGCTCTGGAAACACCATATATTTT. Translated, it gives CAWSPTRDSSGNTIYF.

This clone was detected once. CDR3 residues: CASSQGSFDRTEAFF. The CDR3, as DNA: TGTGCCAGCAGCCAAGGTAGCTTCGACAGGACTGAAGCTTTCTTT. The chain combines TRBV3-1 (or the pseudogene TRBV3-2) with TRBJ1-1; maybe TRBD1 (6 bases). CDR1 and CDR2 (germline): LGHDT, YNNKEL (reference sequence). CDR3 length: 15 amino acids. Trimming removed 1 base from V and 5 bases from J, with 14 bases in between.

In this sample, this clone turned up a few times. The chain joins TRBV9 to TRBJ2-2; 9 nucleotides match TRBD1. Germline-derived CDR1 and CDR2 are SGDLS and YYNGEE. Germline trimming cut 4 bases from V and 6 bases from J; bases unmatched to any gene: 4. The CDR3 totals 14 residues. The CDR3 loop is CASSSRTGAGELFF. CDR3 nucleotide sequence: TGTGCCAGCAGCTCGCGGACAGGGGCCGGGGAGCTGTTTTTT.

The chain links TRBV7-2 to TRBJ2-2; D is undetermined. Trimming pared 5 bases from V and 1 base from J, leaving 5 bases between. CDR3 size: 13 residues. Per germline, CDR1 SGHTA and CDR2 FQGNSA. CDR3 residues: CASSQLNTGELFF. In nucleotides, the CDR3 is TGTGCCAGCAGCCAACTGAACACCGGGGAGCTGTTTTTT.

This clone has just a few counts. The V call is TRBV4-1, the J call TRBJ2-2, with 10 bases fitting TRBD2. Trimming removed 3 bases from V and 3 bases from J; junction bases left unmatched: 13. From germline, CDR1 is MGHRA and CDR2 YSYEKL. The CDR3 length is 19 residues. The CDR3 spells CASSQRVYSGTSDTGELFF. The CDR3 nucleotides are TGCGCCAGCAGCCAGAGAGTATATTCCGGGACTAGCGACACCGGGGAGCTGTTTTTT.

V usage is TRBV11-2 and J usage is TRBJ2-3, with a tentative D call TRBD2 (5 bases). CDR3 length equals 15 residues. Trimming removed 0 bases from V and 2 bases from J, with 9 bases in between. Germline V CDR1 and CDR2: SGHAT, FQNNGV. The CDR3 sequence is CASSLDTGITDTQYF. As DNA, the CDR3 is TGTGCCAGCAGCTTAGATACGGGGATCACAGATACGCAGTATTTT.

This chain links TRBV28 with TRBJ2-5; 10 bases fit TRBD2. The V and J ends lost 6 bases and 5 bases, in that order; junction bases with no gene match: 6. The CDR3 contains 14 residues. Germline loops: CDR1 MDHEN, CDR2 SYDVKM. The CDR3 sequence: CASRASGSWETQYF. CDR3 DNA sequence: TGTGCCAGCAGAGCTAGCGGGAGTTGGGAGACCCAGTACTTC.

The chain couples TRBV19 to TRBJ1-5; 7 bases map to TRBD1. The V and J ends lost 8 bases and 0 bases, in that order; junction bases with no gene match: 16. This CDR3 is 18 amino acids long. From germline, CDR1 is LNHDA and CDR2 SQIVND (reference sequence). The DNA of the CDR3 is TGTGCCAGTTCAGGACAGGCCGGCGCGTCCGATAGCAATCAGCCCCAGCATTTT. It specifies CASSGQAGASDSNQPQHF.